This entry lists 31 T cell receptor beta chains sequenced from one sample in a study of blood T cells in healthy people across ages. Using a J-beta primer mix together with a sample-barcoded 5' primer, a second PCR was run for about 7 to 12 cycles. MiXCR, applied by TCRdb to the 5' RACE reads, yields one record per CDR3 protein. The data hold around 1.5 million distinct CDR3 sequences, with roughly 45% observed a single time. What was sequenced was blood. These receptors originate from a woman between 18 and 30 years old in good health.

This rearrangement joins TRBV7-9 to TRBJ1-4; D might be TRBD1 (5 bases). This CDR3 is built from 18 residues. The germline V gene has CDR1 SEHNR and CDR2 FQNEAQ (reference sequence). The V end lost 5 bases, the J end lost 3 bases, and 22 bases lay between the germline ends. CDR3 sequence: CASSLSQGGPRANEKLFF. In DNA form, the CDR3 reads TGTGCCAGCAGCCTTTCGCAGGGAGGACCGCGAGCTAATGAAAAACTGTTTTTT.

This clonotype came up a few times. V usage is TRBV4-1 and J usage is TRBJ2-2; 9 positions agree with TRBD2. CDR1 and CDR2 (germline): MGHRA, YSYEKL. Trimming took 6 bases from V and 4 from J; bases not matched to a gene: 15. The CDR3 is 18 amino acids. The DNA for the CDR3 is TGCGCCAGCAGTCCAGGACTTGCGGGAGGGCCGGGCACCGGGGAGCTGTTTTTT. This codes for CASSPGLAGGPGTGELFF.

This clonotype has only a few counts. V and J are TRBV15 and TRBJ2-1; 7 nucleotides agree with TRBD2. Germline V gene sequence: CDR1 LNHNV, CDR2 YYDKDF (reference sequence). J gave up 3 bases and V 0 bases, and 14 bases lay outside the gene matches. CDR3 length equals 19 residues. CDR3 nucleotides: TGTGCCACCAGCAGAGAGGCTAGCGGACGGACATACGACTACAATGAGCAGTTCTTC. Amino acids: CATSREASGRTYDYNEQFF.

This clonotype was counted only a few times. V gene TRBV9 combines with J gene TRBJ2-3; either TRBD1 or TRBD2 may supply D (6 bases each). The V and J ends lost 4 bases and 2 bases respectively, with 26 bases between them. Germline V gives CDR1 SGDLS, CDR2 YYNGEE. The CDR3 covers 19 residues. This CDR3 is CASSPTIGGGEPYTDTQYF. In DNA, the CDR3 is TGTGCCAGCAGCCCCACAATTGGGGGCGGGGAGCCATACACAGATACGCAGTATTTT.

V is TRBV24-1 and J is TRBJ1-2; D remains unclear. This CDR3 spans 11 amino acids. CDR1 and CDR2 from the germline V gene are KGHDR and SFDVKD. V lost 2 bases and J lost 7, with 4 bases in between. This chain's CDR3 is CATSDSGGYTF. The CDR3 DNA reads TGTGCCACCAGTGATTCAGGTGGCTACACCTTC.

The rearrangement uses TRBV30 and TRBJ1-2; TRBD1 matches 7 bases. V shed 3 bases and J 3 bases; nucleotides not matched to a gene: 13. Germline V gene lookup returns CDR1 GTSNPN and CDR2 SVGIG (reference sequence). The CDR3 sequence is 16 residues long. CDR3 protein: CAWSPGQILSHYGYTF. DNA for the CDR3: TGTGCCTGGAGCCCGGGACAGATCCTTTCTCACTATGGCTACACCTTC.

Here the CDR3 reads CASSDGWDYGYTF. Here the CDR3 DNA reads TGTGCCAGCAGTGACGGCTGGGACTATGGCTACACCTTC. V is TRBV6-5 and J is TRBJ1-2; D gene ambiguous. V was pared by 5 bases and J by 3 bases, with 10 bases between. Germline CDR1 is MNHEY and CDR2 is SVGAGI. There are 13 residues in the CDR3.

This clonotype was seen more than once but under ten times. This sequence joins TRBV7-9 and TRBJ2-7; D may correspond to TRBD1 or TRBD2 (6 bases each). The CDR3 has 15 residues. Germline CDR1 and CDR2: SEHNR and FQNEAQ (reference sequence). Trimming cost V 5 bases and J 7 bases, with 21 bases left between them. The CDR3 region has the DNA TGTGCCAGCAGCCCTAGGGGGGACGCCTTATTTGAGCAGTACTTC. This codes for CASSPRGDALFEQYF.

This chain links TRBV27 with TRBJ1-4, with D possibly being TRBD1 (6 bases). V was shortened by 0 bases and J by 3 bases, with 11 bases between the two germline ends. Germline CDR1 MNHEY, CDR2 SMNVEV (reference sequence). The CDR3 has 16 amino acids. CDR3 DNA sequence: TGTGCCAGCAGTTTATCACAGGGCTTGGCTAATGAAAAACTGTTTTTT. Its protein product is CASSLSQGLANEKLFF. The full variable domain, in which reference TRBV27 and TRBJ1-4 provide the parts outside the CDR3, is EAQVTQNPRYLITVTGKKLTVTCSQNMNHEYMSWYRQDPGLGLRQIYYSMNVEVTDKGDVPEGYKVSRKEKRNFPLILESPSPNQTSLYFCASSLSQGLANEKLFFGSGTQLSVL.

About this clonotype: The conserved phenylalanine or tryptophan normally closing the CDR3 is absent here, so this likely arose from a read error. The rearrangement uses TRBV6-2 or TRBV6-3 and TRBJ1-5; TRBD1 is a possible D gene (5 bases). The germline V and J ends were trimmed by 2 bases and 1 base, with 12 bases remaining between them. CDR3 size: 16 residues. The germline V gene encodes CDR1 MNHEY and CDR2 SVGEGT. The CDR3 loop is CASSYGRAPSNQPQHV. The CDR3, as DNA: TGTGCCAGCAGTTACGGCAGGGCTCCGAGCAATCAGCCCCAGCATGTT.

This chain links TRBV5-1 with TRBJ2-3; D unclear. Deletions cut 8 bases from V and 3 bases from J, with 7 bases between. This CDR3 spans 11 amino acids. CDR1 is SGHRS and CDR2 is YFSETQ in the germline V gene. CDR3 sequence reads: CASFQTDTQYF. The CDR3 DNA is TGCGCCAGTTTTCAGACAGATACGCAGTATTTT.

The gene calls are TRBV12-3 or TRBV12-4 and TRBJ2-1; 10 bases agree with TRBD2. The tail of the sequence fits TRBJ2-7 better, so the J call may be wrong. This CDR3 has 14 amino acids. The CDR3 loop is CASSLGTSEGEQYF. CDR3 nucleotide sequence: TGTGCCAGCAGTTTGGGGACTAGCGAGGGTGAGCAGTACTTC.

In its sample, this clonotype was seen a few times. This chain links TRBV5-1 with TRBJ2-7, with 7 bases aligning to TRBD2. The J segment lost 6 bases and the V segment lost 1 base, leaving 10 bases of the junction unmatched. This CDR3 contains 15 residues. CDR1 and CDR2 from the germline V gene are SGHRS and YFSETQ. The CDR3 loop reads CASSLSTDRTSEQYF. CDR3 DNA: TGCGCCAGCAGCTTGTCTACAGATAGGACTAGCGAGCAGTACTTC.

The V gene is TRBV12-3 or TRBV12-4, the J gene TRBJ2-1; TRBD2 is a possible D gene (7 bases). Trimming removed 7 bases from V and 2 bases from J, with 15 bases in between. CDR3 size: 15 residues. The DNA of the CDR3 is TGTGCCAGCACCTTGGGGGGGGGCCCCTACAATGAGCAGTTCTTC. This gives the protein CASTLGGGPYNEQFF.

The J gene is TRBJ2-1, the V gene TRBV6-2 or TRBV6-3, with D possibly TRBD2 on 5 matching bases. Germline CDR1 and CDR2: MNHEY and SVGEGT. The CDR3 loop spans 13 amino acids. Between the trimmed V and J ends, which lost 3 bases and 5 bases, there was a span of 8 bases. The DNA of the CDR3 is TGTGCCAGCAGTTATAGGCGGGACAATGAGCAGTTCTTC. Translated: CASSYRRDNEQFF.

The chain joins TRBV20-1 to TRBJ1-5; 8 bases map to TRBD1. J lost 6 bases, V lost 3 bases, and 7 bases had no gene match. Germline CDR1 reads DFQATT; CDR2 reads SNEGSKA (reference sequence). The CDR3 length is 14 residues. The CDR3 loop is CSARVQGVGQPQHF. In nucleotides, the CDR3 is TGCAGTGCTAGGGTACAGGGGGTCGGTCAGCCCCAGCATTTT.

This chain uses TRBV27 with TRBJ2-7, with 11 bases lining up with TRBD1. V dropped 6 bases and J dropped 1; count of bases not matched to a gene: 5. In germline, CDR1 is MNHEY, CDR2 SMNVEV (reference sequence). The length of the CDR3 is 15 residues. DNA of the CDR3: TGTGCCAGCAGATCCGGACAGGGGGCTTCCTACGAGCAGTACTTC. It codes for CASRSGQGASYEQYF.

This clonotype was counted once. This chain links TRBV7-8 with TRBJ2-2; 13 nucleotides line up with TRBD2. J lost 2 bases, V lost 4 bases, and 4 bases had no gene match. The germline V gene encodes CDR1 SGHVS and CDR2 FQNEAQ. CDR3 length: 17 residues. The CDR3 loop reads CASSSRTSGSNTGELFF. The CDR3 DNA reads TGTGCCAGCAGCTCCAGGACTAGCGGGAGCAACACCGGGGAGCTGTTTTTT.

The rearrangement uses TRBV20-1 and TRBJ2-1; 10 bases agree with TRBD2. Germline V gene data show CDR1 as DFQATT and CDR2 as SNEGSKA (reference sequence). V dropped 2 bases and J dropped 4; count of bases not matched to a gene: 8. This CDR3 region has 16 residues. CDR3 bases: TGCAGTGCTAGACCCCGGGTAGCGGGAGGATACAATGAGCAGTTCTTC. Its translation is CSARPRVAGGYNEQFF.

This chain links TRBV5-1 with TRBJ1-1, with 9 bases identical to TRBD1. V was pared by 1 base and J by 3 bases, with 4 bases of the junction left unmatched. The CDR3 extends over 15 amino acids. From germline, CDR1 is SGHRS and CDR2 YFSETQ. Here the CDR3 reads CASSLWGQGDTEAFF. CDR3 nucleotides: TGCGCCAGCAGCTTGTGGGGACAGGGAGACACTGAAGCTTTCTTT.

This clonotype was detected only a few times. This chain uses TRBV7-9 with TRBJ2-3; 8 bases agree with TRBD2. CDR3 size: 15 residues. Looked up from germline, CDR1 is SEHNR and CDR2 is FQNEAQ (reference sequence). Losses at the gene ends were 6 bases for V and 2 bases for J; bases not matched to a gene: 7. CDR3 DNA sequence: TGTGCCAGCAGGGACGAGCGGGGGTACACAGATACGCAGTATTTT. It codes for CASRDERGYTDTQYF.

This clonotype was observed a few times. The V and J genes are TRBV12-3 or TRBV12-4 and TRBJ1-2; D remains unclear. The CDR3 spans 15 residues. The V gene lost 3 bases and the J gene lost 4 bases, with 15 bases spanning the gap. CDR3 nucleotides: TGTGCCAGCAGTTTCTATGCAGAGGAGTTCTATGGCTACACCTTC. This gives the protein CASSFYAEEFYGYTF.

This chain links TRBV7-2 with TRBJ1-4; possible D gene TRBD1, 6 bases. Trimming shortened V by 1 base and J by 0 bases, and 12 bases separated the two germline ends. Germline-derived CDR1 and CDR2 are SGHTA and FQGNSA. The CDR3 runs 17 residues. CDR3 DNA: TGTGCCAGCAGCTTAGGCGGGGGCCCAACAACTAATGAAAAACTGTTTTTT. Amino acids: CASSLGGGPTTNEKLFF.

The gene calls are TRBV6-5 and TRBJ2-5; the D is unclear. The CDR3 is 15 residues long. Germline lookup yields CDR1 MNHEY and CDR2 SVGAGI. Trimming took 0 bases from V and 9 from J, leaving 17 bases between them. CDR3 sequence: CASSYSSPPRVAQYF. The CDR3 DNA reads TGTGCCAGCAGTTACTCATCGCCACCACGGGTGGCCCAGTACTTC.

Remarks on this clonotype: Sequence at one end of the junction differs from germline and may be a read error. The chain has TRBV7-2 and TRBJ1-5, with unresolved D. There are 14 residues in the CDR3. Looked up from germline, CDR1 is SGHTA and CDR2 is FQGNSA. The CDR3 region is CASSLLMFNQPRHF. As DNA, the CDR3 is TGTGCCAGCAGCTTACTTATGTTCAATCAGCCCCGGCATTTT.

The rearrangement uses TRBV14 and TRBJ1-2, with 8 bases matching TRBD1. With 4 bases clipped from V and 6 bases from J, the junction kept 7 bases outside the gene matches. Per germline, CDR1 SGHDN and CDR2 FVKESK. The CDR3 runs 14 residues. CDR3 in amino acids: CASSPRSTGDGYTF. For the CDR3, the DNA is TGTGCCAGCAGCCCCCGATCGACAGGGGATGGCTACACCTTC. The full variable domain, its missing parts supplied by reference TRBV14 and TRBJ1-2, is EAGVTQFPSHSVIEKGQTVTLRCDPISGHDNLYWYRRVMGKEIKFLLHFVKESKQDESGMPNNRFLAERTGGTYSTLKVQPAELEDSGVYFCASSPRSTGDGYTFGSGTRLTVV.

V is TRBV4-1 and J is TRBJ1-5; D remains ambiguous. The CDR3 length is 12 residues. Germline V gene lookup returns CDR1 MGHRA and CDR2 YSYEKL. Trimming shortened V by 1 base and J by 6 bases, and 4 bases separated the two germline ends. CDR3 DNA: TGCGCCAGCAGCCAAGCCCTTCAGCCCCAGCATTTT. Its translation is CASSQALQPQHF.

The CDR3, as DNA: TGTGCCAGCAGGGCCTATGGGGCTAGCACAGATACGCAGTATTTT. Protein sequence: CASRAYGASTDTQYF. This sequence joins TRBV27 and TRBJ2-3, with D possibly being TRBD1 (5 bases). The CDR3 contains 15 residues. Trimming took off 6 bases at V and 0 bases at J, with 13 bases between the two ends. The germline V gene has CDR1 MNHEY and CDR2 SMNVEV (reference sequence).

This clonotype showed up just a few times. The CDR3 region has the DNA TGTGCCAGCAGCTTTACAGGGGTCGGGGCCAACGTCCTGACTTTC. It is translated as CASSFTGVGANVLTF. The chain couples TRBV5-4 to TRBJ2-6; 7 nucleotides agree with TRBD1. CDR3 length equals 15 residues. The J segment lost 4 bases and the V segment lost 2 bases, leaving 3 bases of the junction unmatched. CDR1 is SGHNT, CDR2 YYREEE, per germline (reference sequence).

The table lists this clonotype with a few counts. This chain joins TRBV4-1 and TRBJ1-5, with TRBD1 as a possible D gene (6 bases). This CDR3 is built from 17 residues. V was pared by 1 base and J by 2 bases, with 15 bases between. Germline-derived CDR1 and CDR2 are MGHRA and YSYEKL. The chain's CDR3 is CASSQGQAFGGNQPQHF. The CDR3, as DNA: TGCGCCAGCAGCCAAGGACAGGCTTTTGGCGGCAATCAGCCCCAGCATTTT.

The chain employs TRBV3-1 and TRBJ1-2, with 9 bases that match TRBD1. J was trimmed by 6 bases and V by 4 bases; bases with no gene match: 6. The germline V gene encodes CDR1 LGHDT and CDR2 YNNKEL (reference sequence). The CDR3 extends over 14 amino acids. CDR3: CASSLRDRANGYTF. CDR3 DNA sequence: TGTGCCAGCAGCCTGAGGGACAGGGCGAATGGCTACACCTTC.